The 22 T cell receptor beta chains presented below share a single source sample, sequenced in a study of T cell changes during pregnancy in multiple sclerosis. The repertoire was sequenced with immunoSEQ multiplex PCR; TCRdb's copy has only in-frame clones and lacks some. The repertoire holds 30,000 to 45,000 clones, over 80% seen once, with 26% in the top ten. Source: CD8+ T cells from peripheral blood mononuclear cells, taken before pregnancy. Source of these receptors: a female donor with multiple sclerosis, enrolled in a pregnancy study.

The chain links TRBV4-1 to TRBJ1-6; D gene unclear. CDR1 is MGHRA and CDR2 is YSYEKL in the germline V gene. The germline V and J ends were trimmed by 1 base and 7 bases, with 2 bases remaining between them. The CDR3 contains 12 residues. CDR3 bases: TGCGCCAGCAGCCAAGCGAATTCACCCCTCCACTTT. Its translation: CASSQANSPLHF.

J is TRBJ2-4 and V is TRBV15; a weak D match, TRBD2 (6 bases). Trimming pared 0 bases from V and 1 base from J, leaving 19 bases between. CDR1 LNHNV and CDR2 YYDKDF come from the germline V gene (reference sequence). The CDR3 is 19 amino acids. CDR3 in amino acids: CATSRDRSTVRGAKNIQYF. The CDR3 bases are TGTGCCACCAGCAGAGATCGATCTACCGTACGGGGGGCCAAAAACATTCAGTACTTC.

This chain connects TRBV15 to TRBJ1-6; 8 bases map to TRBD1. Losses at the gene ends were 3 bases for V and 8 bases for J; bases not matched to a gene: 9. The CDR3 has 16 residues. Germline CDR1 is LNHNV and CDR2 is YYDKDF (reference sequence). CDR3 loop: CATSSWGTGGDSPLHF. In nucleotides, the CDR3 is TGTGCCACCAGCAGTTGGGGAACAGGGGGAGATTCACCCCTCCACTTT.

The J gene is TRBJ2-7, the V gene TRBV5-6, with D perhaps being TRBD1 or TRBD2 (5 bases each). The CDR3 sequence is 14 residues long. Germline assignment: CDR1 SGHDT and CDR2 YYEEEE. V gave up 4 bases and J gave up 0 bases, with 11 bases separating them. The CDR3: CASSLGESSYEQYF. CDR3 nucleotides: TGTGCCAGCAGCCTGGGGGAGAGCTCCTACGAGCAGTACTTC.

V is TRBV5-1 and J is TRBJ2-3; weak D call: TRBD1 (6 bases). The germline V gene encodes CDR1 SGHRS and CDR2 YFSETQ. The CDR3 is 15 amino acids. V dropped 0 bases and J dropped 4 bases, with 12 bases sitting between them. CDR3 sequence: CASSLEWGRPDTQYF. The CDR3 nucleotides read TGCGCCAGCAGCTTGGAATGGGGGCGCCCAGATACGCAGTATTTT.

This CDR3 reads CAWTLGAGLPEYTF. The CDR3 coding sequence is TGTGCCTGGACCTTAGGGGCAGGCCTCCCTGAGTACACCTTC. V usage is TRBV30 and J usage is TRBJ1-2; TRBD1 is a possible D gene (5 bases). The CDR3 is 14 residues long. The germline V gene has CDR1 GTSNPN and CDR2 SVGIG (reference sequence). Deletions cut 4 bases from V and 11 bases from J, with 23 bases between.

The chain has TRBV7-9 and TRBJ2-5; the D gene is possibly TRBD1 (6 bases). Germline assignment: CDR1 SEHNR and CDR2 FQNEAQ (reference sequence). This CDR3 region has 15 residues. The V gene lost 1 base and the J gene lost 2 bases, with 11 bases spanning the gap. The CDR3: CASSLGTGIQETQYF. The CDR3 bases are TGTGCCAGCAGCTTAGGCACAGGGATACAAGAGACCCAGTACTTC.

The chain couples TRBV6-5 to TRBJ2-7, with 11 bases aligning to TRBD2. The V gene end was trimmed by 0 bases and the J gene end by 3 bases; junction bases not matched to a gene: 4. The CDR3 loop spans 16 amino acids. Germline CDR1 reads MNHEY; CDR2 reads SVGAGI. In nucleotides, the CDR3 is TGTGCCAGCAGTTACTCGACTAGCGGGATGAACTACGAGCAGTACTTC. Translating gives CASSYSTSGMNYEQYF.

The CDR3 region is CASSQDRDTGELFF. CDR3 sequence (DNA): TGTGCCAGCAGCCAAGACAGGGACACCGGGGAGCTGTTTTTT. The chain carries TRBV4-2 and TRBJ2-2; tentatively, D is TRBD1 (5 bases). The CDR3 is 14 amino acids. V lost 0 bases to trimming and J lost 3 bases, with 5 bases between them. Germline values: CDR1 LGHNA, CDR2 YNFKEQ.

The genes are TRBV6-5 and TRBJ1-3; TRBD1 might be the D (6 bases). Germline V lookup: CDR1 MNHEY, CDR2 SVGAGI. The CDR3 consists of 15 residues. V was clipped by 5 bases and J by 0 bases, with 11 bases between them. CDR3 in amino acids: CASSKDSFSGNTIYF. DNA of the CDR3: TGTGCCAGCAGTAAGGACAGCTTCTCTGGAAACACCATATATTTT.

The chain joins TRBV10-1 to TRBJ2-1; 12 bases agree with TRBD2. V shed 3 bases and J 8 bases; nucleotides not matched to a gene: 2. This CDR3 has 14 residues. Germline CDR1 and CDR2: WNHNN and SYGVQD (reference sequence). The DNA for the CDR3 is TGCGCCAGCAGTGATTCTAGCGGGAGGGATGAGCAGTTCTTC. It codes for CASSDSSGRDEQFF.

The rearrangement uses TRBV29-1 and TRBJ2-1; possibly TRBD1 for D (5 bases). The CDR3 has 15 residues. Looked up from germline, CDR1 is SQVTM and CDR2 is ANQGSEA. Trimming removed 0 bases at V and 5 bases at J, with 14 bases between. CDR3 loop: CSVEDLGVEHNEQFF. The CDR3 coding sequence is TGCAGCGTTGAAGATCTAGGGGTGGAACACAATGAGCAGTTCTTC.

J is TRBJ2-1 and V is TRBV10-1; perhaps TRBD1 as D (6 bases). The germline V gene encodes CDR1 WNHNN and CDR2 SYGVQD (reference sequence). The CDR3 has 16 amino acids. V lost 3 bases and J lost 1, with 13 bases in between. In DNA form, the CDR3 reads TGCGCCAGCAGTGAAAAACAGGGTTGGTCCTACAATGAGCAGTTCTTC. Amino acids: CASSEKQGWSYNEQFF.

The V gene is TRBV13, the J gene TRBJ2-7; 8 bases map to TRBD2. With V trimmed by 0 bases and J by 3 bases, 1 base remained unmatched. The germline V gene has CDR1 PRHDT and CDR2 FYEKMQ (reference sequence). CDR3 length: 14 residues. This CDR3 is CASSLGLADYEQYF. CDR3 nucleotide sequence: TGTGCCAGCAGCTTAGGACTAGCGGACTACGAGCAGTACTTC.

The rearrangement uses TRBV27 and TRBJ1-2, with a possible D match to TRBD1 (6 bases). V lost 4 bases and J 1 base, leaving 13 bases between the germline ends. CDR3 length: 15 amino acids. CDR1 and CDR2 from the germline V gene are MNHEY and SMNVEV (reference sequence). CDR3 residues: CASSSGAGLNYGYTF. CDR3 DNA: TGTGCCAGCAGTTCAGGGGCAGGGCTTAACTATGGCTACACCTTC.

The chain uses TRBV5-1 and TRBJ1-1; unclear D gene. The CDR3 consists of 14 residues. V lost 3 bases, J lost 0 bases, and 9 bases lay in between. Germline V gives CDR1 SGHRS, CDR2 YFSETQ. Written as DNA, the CDR3 is TGCGCCAGCAGCTGGGCGGGAATGAACACTGAAGCTTTCTTT. Translated, it gives CASSWAGMNTEAFF.

This chain connects TRBV5-1 to TRBJ1-1; no definite D call. Germline CDR1 SGHRS, CDR2 YFSETQ. CDR3 size: 14 residues. Trimming cost V 0 bases and J 6 bases, with 12 bases left between them. In nucleotides, the CDR3 is TGCGCCAGCAGCTTGGCTTTTGGGCGTCCTGAAGCTTTCTTT. Its translation: CASSLAFGRPEAFF.

The rearrangement links TRBV19 to TRBJ1-5; a weak D match, TRBD1 (5 bases). The CDR3 length is 14 residues. Germline V gives CDR1 LNHDA, CDR2 SQIVND (reference sequence). V was cut by 4 bases and J by 9 bases, with 16 bases left in between. The CDR3 loop is CASSTPFQGSPQHF. The CDR3 DNA sequence: TGTGCCAGTAGTACCCCTTTCCAGGGCTCGCCCCAGCATTTT.

The chain uses TRBV7-9 and TRBJ1-6; D possibly corresponds to TRBD1 (5 bases). This CDR3 contains 11 residues. CDR1 is SEHNR and CDR2 is FQNEAQ in the germline V gene (reference sequence). V lost 5 bases and J 15 bases, leaving 11 bases between the germline ends. The CDR3 region has the DNA TGTGCCAGCAGCCAGGGACTCGACCTCCACTTT. Translated, it gives CASSQGLDLHF.

This rearrangement joins TRBV18 to TRBJ1-1, with 10 bases aligning to TRBD1. Germline CDR1 reads KGHSH; CDR2 reads LQKENI. V shed 2 bases and J 4 bases; nucleotides not matched to a gene: 7. The CDR3 length is 16 residues. The CDR3 sequence is CASSPGDRGRSTEAFF. In nucleotides, the CDR3 is TGTGCCAGCTCACCAGGGGACAGGGGACGGAGCACTGAAGCTTTCTTT.

This sequence joins TRBV27 and TRBJ2-7; weak D call: TRBD2 (5 bases). Trimming removed 6 bases at V and 0 bases at J, with 6 bases between. The CDR3 length is 12 residues. From germline, CDR1 is MNHEY and CDR2 SMNVEV (reference sequence). This CDR3 reads CASRGGSYEQYF. In DNA form, the CDR3 reads TGTGCCAGCAGAGGAGGCTCCTACGAGCAGTACTTC.

Here the CDR3 reads CSVGSGGGPFNEQFF. The CDR3 DNA follows: TGCAGCGTTGGTTCCGGCGGGGGGCCTTTCAATGAGCAGTTCTTC. The rearrangement joins TRBV29-1 to TRBJ2-1, with 8 bases lining up with TRBD2. V shed 4 bases, J shed 6 bases, and the junction held 11 bases outside the gene matches. The CDR3 extends over 15 amino acids. Germline V lookup: CDR1 SQVTM, CDR2 ANQGSEA.